These T cell receptor beta chains were read from a single sample in a study of cytomegalovirus exposure and HLA in healthy donors. The table came from immunoSEQ multiplex PCR; TCRdb's copy has only in-frame clones and leaves some out. This sample has 150,000 to 200,000 clones, with over 65% found just once. The sequencing sample was made of PBMCs. Receptors originate from a boy younger than 10 in good health and CMV-seronegative. The CDR3 runs from the conserved cysteine through the conserved F or W. The order of the fields is V gene, J gene, clone size, D gene, CDR3 protein, CDR3 DNA. The D gene is left open where the match is weak. Expanded clones are given a class, and other clones once, few, many or no size at all.

v_call: TRBV11-3; j_call: TRBJ2-1; clone_size: once; d_call: TRBD1; cdr3_aa: CASSPQTGNNEQFF; cdr3_nt: TGTGCCAGCAGCCCCCAGACAGGGAACAATGAGCAGTTCTTC
v_call: TRBV2; j_call: TRBJ2-7; clone_size: .; d_call: .; cdr3_aa: CASRGGPGYEQYF; cdr3_nt: TGTGCCAGCAGGGGGGGACCAGGATACGAGCAGTACTTC
v_call: TRBV2; j_call: TRBJ2-5; clone_size: once; d_call: .; cdr3_aa: CASALLPVTVAQETQYF; cdr3_nt: TGTGCCAGCGCTCTCTTACCAGTCACCGTTGCCCAAGAGACCCAGTACTTC
v_call: TRBV21-1; j_call: TRBJ1-2; clone_size: .; d_call: .; cdr3_aa: CASSKGANPLNYGYTF; cdr3_nt: TGTGCCAGCAGCAAGGGGGCAAACCCTCTTAACTATGGCTACACCTTC
v_call: TRBV6-6; j_call: TRBJ2-3; clone_size: .; d_call: TRBD2; cdr3_aa: CASSYGGAGGTDTQYF; cdr3_nt: TGTGCCAGCAGTTACGGGGGAGCGGGGGGCACAGATACGCAGTATTTT
v_call: TRBV29-1; j_call: TRBJ2-2; clone_size: .; d_call: TRBD2; cdr3_aa: CSVTPGTSGGGELFF; cdr3_nt: TGCAGCGTCACCCCCGGGACTAGCGGGGGCGGGGAGCTGTTTTTT
v_call: TRBV27; j_call: TRBJ1-1; clone_size: .; d_call: .; cdr3_aa: CASSFLRNTEAFF; cdr3_nt: TGTGCCAGCAGTTTCCTGAGGAACACTGAAGCTTTCTTT
v_call: TRBV9; j_call: TRBJ1-1; clone_size: .; d_call: TRBD1; cdr3_aa: CASTDRGGTEAFF; cdr3_nt: TGTGCCAGCACCGACAGGGGAGGAACTGAAGCTTTCTTT
v_call: TRBV10-3; j_call: TRBJ1-1; clone_size: .; d_call: .; cdr3_aa: CAISDKTLNTEAFF; cdr3_nt: TGTGCCATCAGTGACAAGACACTGAACACTGAAGCTTTCTTT
v_call: TRBV6-6; j_call: TRBJ1-3; clone_size: .; d_call: .; cdr3_aa: CASSYPGREENTIYF; cdr3_nt: TGTGCCAGCAGTTACCCCGGAAGGGAGGAAAACACCATATATTTT
v_call: TRBV7-2; j_call: TRBJ2-3; clone_size: .; d_call: TRBD2; cdr3_aa: CASSPGLAGAKTKRF; cdr3_nt: TGTGCCAGCAGCCCGGGGCTAGCGGGGGCCAAAACCAAGAGGTTT
v_call: TRBV7-9; j_call: TRBJ2-7; clone_size: .; d_call: .; cdr3_aa: CASSIPTFPYEQYF; cdr3_nt: TGTGCCAGCAGCATACCGACATTCCCCTACGAGCAGTACTTC
v_call: TRBV9; j_call: TRBJ2-1; clone_size: .; d_call: TRBD1; cdr3_aa: CASSVAGGLGNEQFF; cdr3_nt: TGTGCCAGCAGCGTAGCAGGGGGCCTGGGGAATGAGCAGTTCTTC
v_call: TRBV11-2; j_call: TRBJ2-7; clone_size: .; d_call: TRBD2; cdr3_aa: CASSLGLRGGLFSEQYF; cdr3_nt: TGTGCCAGCAGCTTAGGGTTGCGGGGGGGCCTTTTTTCCGAGCAGTACTTC
v_call: TRBV9; j_call: TRBJ2-7; clone_size: .; d_call: .; cdr3_aa: CASSRTGTSSYEQYF; cdr3_nt: TGTGCCAGCAGTCGTACAGGGACCAGCTCCTACGAGCAGTACTTC
v_call: TRBV7-2; j_call: TRBJ1-3; clone_size: .; d_call: TRBD1; cdr3_aa: CASSPGGHGNTIYF; cdr3_nt: TGTGCCAGCAGCCCAGGGGGCCACGGAAACACCATATATTTT
v_call: TRBV4-3; j_call: TRBJ2-3; clone_size: .; d_call: .; cdr3_aa: CASSRGGVTSTDTQYF; cdr3_nt: TGCGCCAGCAGCCGAGGGGGGGTCACTAGCACAGATACGCAGTATTTT
v_call: TRBV7-9; j_call: TRBJ2-5; clone_size: .; d_call: TRBD2; cdr3_aa: CASSLGTSGVWETQYF; cdr3_nt: TGTGCCAGCAGCCTCGGGACTAGCGGGGTTTGGGAGACCCAGTACTTC